This entry features one T cell receptor beta chain sequence. The CDR3 has 15 amino acids. Trimming pared 1 base from V and 0 bases from J, leaving 10 bases between. Germline V gene lookup returns CDR1 SGHTA and CDR2 FQGNSA. The data originate from a study of OX40 agonist ivuxolimab in advanced cancers. Sequencing used immunoSEQ multiplex PCR; TCRdb keeps in-frame clones, though not all of them. The repertoire includes fewer than 35,000 clones, about nine tenths of them detected once, and approximately 22% sits in the top ten. Blood sampling was done at baseline, cycle 4 day 1, and cycle 7 day 1. The origin of this receptor is an adult with an advanced solid tumor such as melanoma, head and neck, liver or kidney cancer. The starting material was CD4+ or CD8+ T cells sorted from blood, obtained in a trial of the OX40 agonist ivuxolimab. The chain links TRBV7-2 to TRBJ2-7; the D gene is possibly TRBD2 (6 bases). The CDR3 DNA reads TGTGCCAGCAGCTTAGGGGGACTTATCTCCTACGAGCAGTACTTC. As protein: CASSLGGLISYEQYF.